Reported below is one T cell receptor (beta chain). CDR1 is ENHRY, CDR2 SYGVKD, per germline. The V end was cut by 7 bases, the J end by 4 bases, with 11 bases between. The CDR3 runs 14 residues. Researchers took RNA transcripts and amplified the TCR beta CDR3 regions from them. Initially, a first-round RT-PCR of the TCR CDR3 employed the HTBI primer set. TCRdb fed the multiplex PCR reads into MiXCR, producing one record per CDR3 protein. The repertoire has around 430,000 distinct CDR3 sequences, more than 12% of them found once; the top ten carry roughly 33%. The entry originates in a study of T cells in Graves' hyperthyroidism and ophthalmopathy. Together with thyroid ultrasound, orbital computed tomography, serum thyroxine and TRAb, clinical symptoms were used for diagnoses.

Sequenced input: blood. V usage is TRBV10-3 and J usage is TRBJ1-6; D unclear. The origin of this receptor is a woman under 40 with Graves' hyperthyroidism. CDR3 region: CAIKEATYNSPLHF. The DNA for the CDR3 is TGTGCCATCAAGGAGGCAACTTATAATTCACCCCTCCACTTT.